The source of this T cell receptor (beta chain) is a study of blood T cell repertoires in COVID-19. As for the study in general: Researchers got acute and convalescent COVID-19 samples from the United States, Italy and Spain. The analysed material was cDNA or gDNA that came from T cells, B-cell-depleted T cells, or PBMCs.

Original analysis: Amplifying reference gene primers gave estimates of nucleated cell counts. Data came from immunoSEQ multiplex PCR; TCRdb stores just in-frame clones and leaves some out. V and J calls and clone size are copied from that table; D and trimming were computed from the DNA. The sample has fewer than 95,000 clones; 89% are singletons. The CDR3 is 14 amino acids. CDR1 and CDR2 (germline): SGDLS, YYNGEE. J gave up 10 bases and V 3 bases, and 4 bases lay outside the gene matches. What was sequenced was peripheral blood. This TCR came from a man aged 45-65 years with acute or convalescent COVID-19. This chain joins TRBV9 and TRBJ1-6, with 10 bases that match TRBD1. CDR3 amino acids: CASSGGQGKSPLHF. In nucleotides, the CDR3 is TGTGCCAGCAGCGGGGGACAGGGGAAGTCACCCCTCCACTTT.